One and the same sample provided the 19 T cell receptor beta chains below, sequenced in a study of T cell clones after liver transplantation (dated by TCRdb to the late 2010s). Library prep was done by the immunoSEQ multiplex PCR assay. Here the immuneACCESS table is served through TCRdb, limited to in-frame sequences with V and J called. Missing clones are a known gap in these copies; in checked studies unresolved V genes cover under half, and the rest lacks a known reason. This sample has tens of thousands of clones in its table, and around four fifths of those were observed once. The ten largest account for around 0.5% of the sample. Material: CD4+ T cells from blood, obtained roughly 3.5 years after liver transplant. Every receptor here comes from a human patient who received a liver transplant. The graft donor may be the source of some T cells after a transplant.

The chain has TRBV15 and TRBJ2-7; 7 nucleotides line up with TRBD1. Trimming at V came to 3 bases and at J to 0 bases, leaving 5 bases not matched to a gene. The CDR3 length is 15 residues. Germline V gene data show CDR1 as LNHNV and CDR2 as YYDKDF (reference sequence). The CDR3: CATSSQRGPSYEQYF. The CDR3 DNA is TGTGCCACCAGCAGTCAAAGGGGGCCCTCCTACGAGCAGTACTTC.

The rearrangement links TRBV5-1 to TRBJ1-3; D gene ambiguous. Trimming took off 5 bases at V and 8 bases at J, with 14 bases between the two ends. The CDR3 loop spans 13 amino acids. The germline V gene encodes CDR1 SGHRS and CDR2 YFSETQ. CDR3 sequence reads: CASSPRDRDTIYF. Written as DNA, the CDR3 is TGCGCCAGCAGTCCACGGGATCGGGACACCATATATTTT.

The V gene is TRBV18, the J gene TRBJ1-5; tentatively, D is TRBD1 (5 bases). Trimming left V 3 bases short and J 3 bases short, with 12 bases between. Germline assignment: CDR1 KGHSH and CDR2 LQKENI. The CDR3 is 15 amino acids. CDR3 coding DNA: TGTGCCAGCTCACCTACCCAGGGACCCAATCAGCCCCAGCATTTT. Encoded protein: CASSPTQGPNQPQHF.

The chain joins TRBV4-1 to TRBJ2-1; 10 nucleotides align to TRBD2. The germline gives CDR1 MGHRA, CDR2 YSYEKL. The ends lost 6 bases at V and 5 bases at J; junction bases unmatched: 7. This CDR3 has 15 residues. The CDR3 DNA reads as TGCGCCAGCAGATCGGGCCTAGCGGGAGACAATGAGCAGTTCTTC. Its translation: CASRSGLAGDNEQFF.

The V gene is TRBV7-2, the J gene TRBJ2-7; 9 positions match TRBD1. CDR1 and CDR2 (germline): SGHTA, FQGNSA. The CDR3 is 13 amino acids. J lost 7 bases, V lost 5 bases, and 6 bases had no gene match. This CDR3 is CASSRDRVREQYF. CDR3 in DNA: TGTGCCAGCAGCCGGGACAGGGTTCGGGAGCAGTACTTC. Based on the CDR3 plus reference TRBV7-2 and TRBJ2-7, the full variable domain is GAGVSQSPSNKVTEKGKDVELRCDPISGHTALYWYRQSLGQGLEFLIYFQGNSAPDKSGLPSDRFSAERTGGSVSTLTIQRTQQEDSAVYLCASSRDRVREQYFGPGTRLTVT.

Of note for this clone: One junction end disagrees with the germline gene, perhaps due to a read error. The chain uses TRBV5-4 and TRBJ2-3, with 7 bases that match TRBD2. The length of the CDR3 is 15 residues. Germline V lookup: CDR1 SGHNT, CDR2 YYREEE (reference sequence). CDR3 residues: CASSSTATSRDTQYF. CDR3 nucleotide sequence: TGTGCCAGCAGCTCGACAGCGACTAGCAGAGATACGCAGTATTTT.

This sequence joins TRBV28 and TRBJ2-3; TRBD1 aligns across 9 bases. The V gene's germline CDR1 is MDHEN and CDR2 SYDVKM. The length of the CDR3 is 15 residues. Losses at the gene ends were 4 bases for V and 8 bases for J; bases not matched to a gene: 10. In DNA, the CDR3 is TGTGCCAGCAGTTCCGCCGGGACAGGGCCGGCTACGCAGTATTTT. Protein: CASSSAGTGPATQYF. The full variable domain, completed using reference TRBV28 and TRBJ2-3, is DVKVTQSSRYLVKRTGEKVFLECVQDMDHENMFWYRQDPGLGLRLIYFSYDVKMKEKGDIPEGYSVSREKKERFSLILESASTNQTSMYLCASSSAGTGPATQYFGPGTRLTVL.

The V call is TRBV5-6, the J call TRBJ2-6; the D is unclear. Trimming left V 6 bases short and J 5 bases short, with 24 bases between. The CDR3 extends over 18 amino acids. CDR1 and CDR2 from the germline V gene are SGHDT and YYEEEE. DNA for the CDR3: TGTGCCAGCATCGGTTTCAATAGGTCACAAAGTCGGGCCAACGTCCTGACTTTC. Amino acid sequence: CASIGFNRSQSRANVLTF.

V gene TRBV5-1 combines with J gene TRBJ2-7; 7 nucleotides align to TRBD1. Trimming cost V 0 bases and J 4 bases; bases outside gene matches: 10. Germline V gene lookup returns CDR1 SGHRS and CDR2 YFSETQ. The CDR3 has 16 amino acids. CDR3 DNA: TGCGCCAGCAGCTTGGAACCGACAGGGACATTTTACGAGCAGTACTTC. Amino acids: CASSLEPTGTFYEQYF. The whole variable domain, remainder taken from reference TRBV5-1 and TRBJ2-7, is KAGVTQTPRYLIKTRGQQVTLSCSPISGHRSVSWYQQTPGQGLQFLFEYFSETQRNKGNFPGRFSGRQFSNSRSEMNVSTLELGDSALYLCASSLEPTGTFYEQYFGPGTRLTVT.

The chain links TRBV5-1 to TRBJ2-5, with TRBD1 identical over 8 bases. The CDR3 has 15 amino acids. The germline CDR1 and CDR2 sequences are SGHRS and YFSETQ. V shed 0 bases, J shed 1 base, and the junction held 2 bases outside the gene matches. The CDR3 DNA sequence: TGCGCCAGCAGCTTGGCGACAGGGGTCCAAGAGACCCAGTACTTC. Translating gives CASSLATGVQETQYF.

The chain is built from TRBV4-1 and TRBJ2-3; no definite D call. Germline V gene sequence: CDR1 MGHRA, CDR2 YSYEKL. Trimming took 1 base from V and 5 from J, leaving 7 bases between them. This CDR3 has 13 amino acids. The CDR3 protein is CASSQGLRDTQYF. The CDR3 DNA follows: TGCGCCAGCAGCCAAGGACTTAGAGATACGCAGTATTTT.

The V gene is TRBV5-5, the J gene TRBJ1-1; weak D call: TRBD1 (6 bases). Germline V gene lookup returns CDR1 SGHKS and CDR2 YYEKEE (reference sequence). This CDR3 spans 13 amino acids. V was trimmed by 2 bases and J by 4 bases, leaving 9 bases between them. The CDR3 DNA reads TGTGCCAGCAGCTTACAGGGCTTCACTGAAGCTTTCTTT. Translating it yields CASSLQGFTEAFF. Combining the CDR3 with reference TRBV5-5 and TRBJ1-1 gives the whole variable domain DAGVTQSPTHLIKTRGQQVTLRCSPISGHKSVSWYQQVLGQGPQFIFQYYEKEERGRGNFPDRFSARQFPNYSSELNVNALLLGDSALYLCASSLQGFTEAFFGQGTRLTVV.

The genes are TRBV11-2 and TRBJ2-7; 7 bases are shared with TRBD1. CDR1 is SGHAT and CDR2 is FQNNGV in the germline V gene. This CDR3 spans 16 amino acids. The V and J ends lost 5 bases and 2 bases, in that order; junction bases with no gene match: 12. The CDR3 bases are TGTGCCAGCAGCCGCCCGAGGGACAGCGACGCCTACGAGCAGTACTTC. Translated, it gives CASSRPRDSDAYEQYF.

V usage is TRBV19 and J usage is TRBJ2-7; the match to TRBD1 covers 7 bases. Germline CDR1 reads LNHDA; CDR2 reads SQIVND (reference sequence). CDR3 length: 15 amino acids. V lost 5 bases, J lost 6 bases, and 13 bases stayed unmatched. The CDR3 loop reads CASSWGRGQTPEQYF. CDR3 in DNA: TGTGCCAGTAGTTGGGGAAGGGGACAGACCCCCGAGCAGTACTTC.

The genes are TRBV2 and TRBJ1-5; 7 nucleotides line up with TRBD1. This CDR3 has 14 residues. From germline, CDR1 is SNHLY and CDR2 FYNNEI. The junction had 3 bases not matched to a gene; V was cut back by 3 bases and J by 4 bases. CDR3 DNA: TGTGCCAGCAGTGAGACAGGGAAGAATCAGCCCCAGCATTTT. It translates to CASSETGKNQPQHF.

The chain uses TRBV6-5 and TRBJ1-3; D not certain. Germline CDR1 and CDR2: MNHEY and SVGAGI. The V gene lost 6 bases and the J gene lost 4 bases, with 7 bases spanning the gap. The CDR3 sequence is 12 residues long. DNA for the CDR3: TGTGCCAGCAGATCCCAGGGAAACACCATATATTTT. Its translation is CASRSQGNTIYF.

The CDR3 sequence: CASRVGDSSGEQFF. The CDR3 region has the DNA TGTGCCAGCAGGGTGGGGGACTCCTCCGGGGAGCAGTTCTTC. The chain joins TRBV2 to TRBJ2-1, with D tentatively TRBD2 (6 bases). The V end lost 6 bases, the J end lost 10 bases, and 19 bases lay between the germline ends. Germline V gene data show CDR1 as SNHLY and CDR2 as FYNNEI. The CDR3 has 14 amino acids.

This chain links TRBV6-6 with TRBJ2-2, with D possibly TRBD2 on 5 matching bases. From germline, CDR1 is MNHNY and CDR2 SVGAGI (reference sequence). Trimming took 10 bases from V and 3 from J, leaving 15 bases between them. This CDR3 is 14 amino acids long. The CDR3 loop reads CATKEGLYTGELFF. The CDR3 DNA sequence: TGTGCCACCAAGGAAGGACTTTACACCGGGGAGCTGTTTTTT.

This clone showed up just once. This rearrangement joins TRBV6-1 to TRBJ1-5; perhaps TRBD1 as D (6 bases). Trimming took off 1 base at V and 7 bases at J, with 11 bases between the two ends. CDR1 is MNHNS and CDR2 is SASEGT in the germline V gene. This CDR3 is built from 14 residues. CDR3 protein: CASSEGGLGQPQHF. CDR3 sequence (DNA): TGTGCCAGCAGTGAAGGGGGGCTAGGGCAGCCCCAGCATTTT.